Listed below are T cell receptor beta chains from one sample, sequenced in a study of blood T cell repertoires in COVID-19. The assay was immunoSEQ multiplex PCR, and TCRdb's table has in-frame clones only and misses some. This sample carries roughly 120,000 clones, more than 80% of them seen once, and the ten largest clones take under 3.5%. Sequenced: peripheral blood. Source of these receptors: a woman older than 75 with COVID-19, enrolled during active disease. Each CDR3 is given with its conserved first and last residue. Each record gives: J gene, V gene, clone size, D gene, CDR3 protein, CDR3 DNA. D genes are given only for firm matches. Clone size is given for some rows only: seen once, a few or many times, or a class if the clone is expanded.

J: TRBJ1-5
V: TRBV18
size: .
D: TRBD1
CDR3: CASSPRGQEGQPQHF
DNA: TGTGCCAGCTCACCACGGGGACAGGAAGGTCAGCCCCAGCATTTT

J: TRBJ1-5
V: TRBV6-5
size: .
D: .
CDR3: CASSYRAGLSNQPQHF
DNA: TGTGCCAGCAGTTACCGGGCGGGGTTGAGCAATCAGCCCCAGCATTTT

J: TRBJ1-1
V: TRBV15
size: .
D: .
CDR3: CATSRDQGNTEAFF
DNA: TGTGCCACCAGCAGAGATCAGGGGAACACTGAAGCTTTCTTT

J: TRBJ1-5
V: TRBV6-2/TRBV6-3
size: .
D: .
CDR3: CASSYGNLDSYSNQPQHF
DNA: TGTGCCAGCAGTTACGGTAACTTAGACAGTTATAGCAATCAGCCCCAGCATTTT

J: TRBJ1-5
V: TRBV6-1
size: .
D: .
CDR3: CASSEWRGASQPQHF
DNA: TGTGCCAGCAGTGAATGGAGGGGCGCGTCTCAGCCCCAGCATTTT

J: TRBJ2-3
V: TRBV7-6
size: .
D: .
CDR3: CASSPPGFSRDTQYF
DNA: TGTGCCAGCAGCCCCCCCGGGTTCTCAAGGGATACGCAGTATTTT

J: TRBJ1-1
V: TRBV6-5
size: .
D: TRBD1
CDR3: CASSLGTGSTEAFF
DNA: TGTGCCAGCAGCCTAGGGACAGGGAGCACTGAAGCTTTCTTT

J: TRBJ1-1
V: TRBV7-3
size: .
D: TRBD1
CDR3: CASSIDRDVGNTEAFF
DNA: TGTGCCAGCAGCATAGACAGGGACGTAGGGAACACTGAAGCTTTCTTT

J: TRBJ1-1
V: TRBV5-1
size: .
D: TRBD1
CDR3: CASRFDRAATEAFF
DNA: TGCGCCAGCAGATTTGACAGGGCGGCCACTGAAGCTTTCTTT

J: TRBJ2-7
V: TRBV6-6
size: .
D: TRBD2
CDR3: CASSYSWRGDYEQYF
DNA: TGTGCCAGCAGTTACTCGTGGCGGGGGGACTACGAGCAGTACTTC

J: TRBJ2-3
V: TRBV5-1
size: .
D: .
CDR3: CASSASGDPTDTQYF
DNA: TGCGCCAGCAGCGCTTCGGGAGACCCAACAGATACGCAGTATTTT

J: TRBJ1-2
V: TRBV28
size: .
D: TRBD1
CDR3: CASTYGQGAQQSGYTF
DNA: TGTGCCAGCACCTACGGACAGGGGGCGCAGCAGAGTGGCTACACCTTC

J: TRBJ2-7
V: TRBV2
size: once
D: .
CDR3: CASSPTGFTYEQYF
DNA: TGTGCCAGCAGTCCCACAGGGTTCACCTACGAGCAGTACTTC

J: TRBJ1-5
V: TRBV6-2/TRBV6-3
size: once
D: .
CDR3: CASSSWGGNQPQHF
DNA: TGTGCCAGCAGTTCGTGGGGGGGCAATCAGCCCCAGCATTTT

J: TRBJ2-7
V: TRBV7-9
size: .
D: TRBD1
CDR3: CASSLGESGGIIPYEQYF
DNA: TGTGCCAGCAGCTTAGGGGAGTCAGGGGGCATCATCCCCTACGAGCAGTACTTC

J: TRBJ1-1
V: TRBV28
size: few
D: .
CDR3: CASSLIFGAGDGEAFF
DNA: TGTGCCAGCAGTTTGATCTTTGGGGCTGGTGATGGTGAAGCTTTCTTT

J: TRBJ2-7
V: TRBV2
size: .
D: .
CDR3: CASSRTALEQYF
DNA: TGTGCCAGCAGCCGGACAGCTCTCGAGCAGTACTTC

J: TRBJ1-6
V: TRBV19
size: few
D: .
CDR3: CASSADGVSPLHF
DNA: TGTGCCAGTAGTGCAGACGGGGTTTCACCCCTCCACTTT

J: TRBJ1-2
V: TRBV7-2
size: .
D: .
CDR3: CASSLAGASRGYTF
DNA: TGTGCCAGCAGCTTAGCAGGGGCTAGTAGGGGCTACACCTTC

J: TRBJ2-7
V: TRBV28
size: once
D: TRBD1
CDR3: CASSLSYRGHEQYF
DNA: TGTGCCAGCAGTTTGTCGTACAGGGGCCACGAGCAGTACTTC

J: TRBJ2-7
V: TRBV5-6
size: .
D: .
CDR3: CASSRQDYEQYF
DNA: TGTGCCAGCAGTCGACAGGACTACGAGCAGTACTTC

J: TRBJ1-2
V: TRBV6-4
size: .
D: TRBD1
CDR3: CASSGQSGDRVGYGYTF
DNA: TGTGCCAGCAGTGGACAGTCCGGGGACAGGGTGGGCTATGGCTACACCTTC

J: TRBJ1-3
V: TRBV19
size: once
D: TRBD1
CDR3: CASIPDRVSGNTIYF
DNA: TGTGCCAGTATCCCGGACAGGGTTTCTGGAAACACCATATATTTT

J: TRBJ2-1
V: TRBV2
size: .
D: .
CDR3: CASSPEGGTYGSEQFF
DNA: TGTGCCAGCAGTCCAGAGGGGGGGACCTATGGTAGTGAGCAGTTCTTC

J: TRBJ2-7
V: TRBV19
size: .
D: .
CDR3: CASSITGQTYEQYF
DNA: TGTGCCAGTAGTATTACAGGGCAAACCTACGAGCAGTACTTC

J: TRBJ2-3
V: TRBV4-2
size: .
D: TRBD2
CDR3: CASSQDIGTSGSGDTQYF
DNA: TGTGCCAGCAGCCAAGATATCGGGACTAGCGGGAGTGGAGATACGCAGTATTTT

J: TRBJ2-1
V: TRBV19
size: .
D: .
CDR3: CASSIDRSGANEQFF
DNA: TGTGCCAGTAGTATAGATCGGAGTGGGGCGAATGAGCAGTTCTTC

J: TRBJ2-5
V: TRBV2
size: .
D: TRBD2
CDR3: CASSEGLAGGPRAKETQYF
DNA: TGTGCCAGCAGTGAAGGGCTAGCGGGAGGGCCGAGGGCCAAAGAGACCCAGTACTTC

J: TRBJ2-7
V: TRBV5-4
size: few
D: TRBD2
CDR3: CASSPTSGSYEQYF
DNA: TGTGCCAGCAGTCCGACTAGCGGCTCCTACGAGCAGTACTTC

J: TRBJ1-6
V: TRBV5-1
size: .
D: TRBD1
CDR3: CASRAGGSTGDSPLHF
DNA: TGCGCCAGCCGCGCCGGGGGTAGTACAGGGGATTCACCCCTCCACTTT

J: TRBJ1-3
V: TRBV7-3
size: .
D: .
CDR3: CASSLTVGNTIYF
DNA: TGTGCCAGCAGCTTGACTGTTGGAAACACCATATATTTT

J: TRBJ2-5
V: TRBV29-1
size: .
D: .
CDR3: CSVGWPGGETQYF
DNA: TGCAGCGTTGGGTGGCCCGGCGGGGAGACCCAGTACTTC

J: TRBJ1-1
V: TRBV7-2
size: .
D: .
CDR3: CASSLSFGRGANTEAFF
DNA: TGTGCCAGCAGCTTAAGCTTCGGCCGGGGGGCGAACACTGAAGCTTTCTTT

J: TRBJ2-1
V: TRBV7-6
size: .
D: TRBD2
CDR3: CASSLGVAGTYNEQFF
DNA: TGTGCCAGCAGCTTAGGCGTAGCGGGAACCTACAATGAGCAGTTCTTC

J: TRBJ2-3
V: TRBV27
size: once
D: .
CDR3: CASSFERPSNTQYF
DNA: TGTGCCAGCAGTTTCGAACGTCCTTCTAATACGCAGTATTTT

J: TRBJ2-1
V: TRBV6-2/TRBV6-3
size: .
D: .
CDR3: CASSRGGFSYNEQFF
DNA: TGTGCCAGCAGTCGTGGCGGATTCTCCTACAATGAGCAGTTCTTC